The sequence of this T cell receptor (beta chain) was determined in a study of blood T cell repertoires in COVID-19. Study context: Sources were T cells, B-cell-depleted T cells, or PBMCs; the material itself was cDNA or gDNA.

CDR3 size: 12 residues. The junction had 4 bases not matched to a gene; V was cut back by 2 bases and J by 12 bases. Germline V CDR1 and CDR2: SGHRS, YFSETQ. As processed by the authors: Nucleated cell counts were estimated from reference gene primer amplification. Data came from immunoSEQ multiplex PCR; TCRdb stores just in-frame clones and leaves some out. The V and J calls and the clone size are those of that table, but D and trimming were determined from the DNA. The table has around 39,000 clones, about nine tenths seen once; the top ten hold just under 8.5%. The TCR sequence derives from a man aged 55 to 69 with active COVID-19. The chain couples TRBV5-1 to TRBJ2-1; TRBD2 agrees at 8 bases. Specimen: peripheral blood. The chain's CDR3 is CASSLIAGPQFF. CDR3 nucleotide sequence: TGCGCCAGCAGCTTAATAGCGGGACCGCAGTTCTTC.